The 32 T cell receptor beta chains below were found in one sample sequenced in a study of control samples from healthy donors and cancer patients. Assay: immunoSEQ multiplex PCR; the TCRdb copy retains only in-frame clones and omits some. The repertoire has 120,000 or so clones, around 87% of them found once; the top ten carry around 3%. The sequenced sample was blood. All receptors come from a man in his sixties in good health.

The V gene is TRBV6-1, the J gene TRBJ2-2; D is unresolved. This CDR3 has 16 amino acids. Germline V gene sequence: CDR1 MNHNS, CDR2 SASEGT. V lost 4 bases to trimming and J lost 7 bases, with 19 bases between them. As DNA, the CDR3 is TGTGCCAGCAGTGCCCAACAACGAATCTCCAACGGGGAGCTGTTTTTT. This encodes CASSAQQRISNGELFF.

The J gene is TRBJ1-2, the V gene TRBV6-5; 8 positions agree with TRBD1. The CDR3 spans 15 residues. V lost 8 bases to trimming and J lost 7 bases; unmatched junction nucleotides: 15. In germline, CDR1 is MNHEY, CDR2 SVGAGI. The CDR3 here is CASRFTGGMRGGYTF. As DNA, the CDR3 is TGTGCCAGCCGTTTTACAGGGGGGATGAGGGGTGGCTACACCTTC.

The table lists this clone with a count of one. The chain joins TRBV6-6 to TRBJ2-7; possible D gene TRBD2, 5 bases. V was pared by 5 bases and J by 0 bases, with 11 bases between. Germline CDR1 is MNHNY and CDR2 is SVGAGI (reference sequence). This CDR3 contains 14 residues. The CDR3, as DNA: TGTGCCAGCAGTCTTTATCGGGGCTCCTACGAGCAGTACTTC. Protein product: CASSLYRGSYEQYF.

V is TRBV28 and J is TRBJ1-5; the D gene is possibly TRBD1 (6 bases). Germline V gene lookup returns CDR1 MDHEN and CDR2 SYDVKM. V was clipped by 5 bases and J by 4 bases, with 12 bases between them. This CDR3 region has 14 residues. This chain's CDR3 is CASSTGMRNQPQHF. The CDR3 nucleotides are TGTGCCAGCAGTACAGGGATGAGGAATCAGCCCCAGCATTTT.

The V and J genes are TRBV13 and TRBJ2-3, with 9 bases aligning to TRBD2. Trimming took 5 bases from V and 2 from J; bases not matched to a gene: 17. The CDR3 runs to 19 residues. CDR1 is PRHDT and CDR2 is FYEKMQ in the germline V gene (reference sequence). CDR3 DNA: TGTGCCAGCAGCGCTACCACTTGGCGGGGGGGCGGTTACACAGATACGCAGTATTTT. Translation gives CASSATTWRGGGYTDTQYF. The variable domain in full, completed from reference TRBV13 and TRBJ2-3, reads AAGVIQSPRHLIKEKRETATLKCYPIPRHDTVYWYQQGPGQDPQFLISFYEKMQSDKGSIPDRFSAQQFSDYHSELNMSSLELGDSALYFCASSATTWRGGGYTDTQYFGPGTRLTVL.

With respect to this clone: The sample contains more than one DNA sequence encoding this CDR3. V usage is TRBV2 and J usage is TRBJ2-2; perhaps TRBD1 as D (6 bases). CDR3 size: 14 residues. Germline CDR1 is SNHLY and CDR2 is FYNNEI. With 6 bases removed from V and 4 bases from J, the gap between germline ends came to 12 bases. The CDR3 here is CASSVQGGTGELFF. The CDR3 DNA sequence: TGTGCCAGCAGCGTACAGGGCGGCACCGGGGAGCTGTTTTTT.

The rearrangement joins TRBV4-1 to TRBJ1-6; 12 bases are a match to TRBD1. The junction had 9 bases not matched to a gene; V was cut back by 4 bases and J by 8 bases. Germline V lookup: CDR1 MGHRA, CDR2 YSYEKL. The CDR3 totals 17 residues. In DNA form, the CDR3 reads TGCGCCAGCAGCCGTACCGGGACAGGGGGCGCGGATTCACCCCTCCACTTT. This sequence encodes CASSRTGTGGADSPLHF.

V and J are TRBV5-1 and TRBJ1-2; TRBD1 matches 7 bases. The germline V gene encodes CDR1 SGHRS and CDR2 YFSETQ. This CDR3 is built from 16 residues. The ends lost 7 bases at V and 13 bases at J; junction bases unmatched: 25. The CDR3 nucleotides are TGCGCCAGCTCCCCGACCGGAACCGGGACAGCCCGCTCGGGCACCTTC. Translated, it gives CASSPTGTGTARSGTF.

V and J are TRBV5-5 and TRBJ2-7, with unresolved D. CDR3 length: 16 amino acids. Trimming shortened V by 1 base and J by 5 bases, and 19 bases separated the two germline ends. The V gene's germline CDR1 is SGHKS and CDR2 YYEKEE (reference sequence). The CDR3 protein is CASSLILVGFENEQYF. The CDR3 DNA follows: TGTGCCAGCAGCTTGATACTGGTCGGTTTCGAAAACGAGCAGTACTTC.

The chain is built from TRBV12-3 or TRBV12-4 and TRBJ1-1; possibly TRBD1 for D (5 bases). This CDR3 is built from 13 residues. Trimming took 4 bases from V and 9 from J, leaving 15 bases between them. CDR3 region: CASSSGPGNQAFF. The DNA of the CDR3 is TGTGCCAGCAGTTCAGGGCCAGGGAATCAAGCTTTCTTT.

The CDR3 is CASSPRTGVPYNEQFF. Here the CDR3 DNA reads TGTGCCAGCAGCCCCCGGACAGGGGTCCCCTACAATGAGCAGTTCTTC. The gene calls are TRBV3-1 (or the pseudogene TRBV3-2) and TRBJ2-1; TRBD1 matches 9 bases. The CDR3 consists of 16 residues. After removal of 4 bases from V and 2 bases from J, the junction contained 6 bases not matched to a gene. Germline values: CDR1 LGHDT, CDR2 YNNKEL (reference sequence).

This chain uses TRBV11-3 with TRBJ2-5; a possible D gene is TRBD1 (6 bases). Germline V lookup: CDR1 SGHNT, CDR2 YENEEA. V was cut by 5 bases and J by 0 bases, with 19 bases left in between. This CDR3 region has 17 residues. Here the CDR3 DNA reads TGTGCCAGCAGCCCCCTGGGGGCCAGGCGTCACCAAGAGACCCAGTACTTC. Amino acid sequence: CASSPLGARRHQETQYF.

The CDR3 here is CASSTTGAGAAPLHF. Written as DNA, the CDR3 is TGTGCCAGTAGTACGACGGGGGCAGGGGCGGCGCCCCTCCACTTT. The J gene is TRBJ1-6, the V gene TRBV19; the D gene is possibly TRBD1 (6 bases). Trimming cost V 4 bases and J 13 bases, with 20 bases left between them. Per germline, CDR1 LNHDA and CDR2 SQIVND (reference sequence). This CDR3 contains 15 residues.

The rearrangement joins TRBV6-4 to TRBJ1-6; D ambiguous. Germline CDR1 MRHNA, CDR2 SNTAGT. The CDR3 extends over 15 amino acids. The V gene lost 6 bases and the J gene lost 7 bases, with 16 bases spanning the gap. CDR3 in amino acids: CASSKEGGLNSPLHF. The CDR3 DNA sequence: TGTGCCAGCAGCAAAGAGGGAGGATTGAATTCACCCCTCCACTTT.

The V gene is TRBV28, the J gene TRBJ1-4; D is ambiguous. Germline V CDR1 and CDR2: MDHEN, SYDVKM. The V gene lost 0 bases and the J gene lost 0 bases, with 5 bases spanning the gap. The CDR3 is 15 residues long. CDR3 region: CASSLWGSTNEKLFF. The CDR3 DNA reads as TGTGCCAGCAGTTTATGGGGATCAACTAATGAAAAACTGTTTTTT.

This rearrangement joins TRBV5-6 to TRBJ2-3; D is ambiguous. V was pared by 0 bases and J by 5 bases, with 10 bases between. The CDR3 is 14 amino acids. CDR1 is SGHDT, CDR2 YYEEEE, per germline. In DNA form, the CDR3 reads TGTGCCAGCAGCTTGGCTCCGAAGGAAGATACGCAGTATTTT. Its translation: CASSLAPKEDTQYF. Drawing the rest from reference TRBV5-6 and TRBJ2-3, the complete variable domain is DAGVTQSPTHLIKTRGQQVTLRCSPKSGHDTVSWYQQALGQGPQFIFQYYEEEERQRGNFPDRFSGHQFPNYSSELNVNALLLGDSALYLCASSLAPKEDTQYFGPGTRLTVL.

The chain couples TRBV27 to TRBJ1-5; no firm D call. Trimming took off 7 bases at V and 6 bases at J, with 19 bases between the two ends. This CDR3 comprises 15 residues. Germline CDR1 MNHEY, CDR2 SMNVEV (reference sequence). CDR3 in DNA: TGTGCCAGCACCCCTATATACCGTGGCGTTCAGCCCCAGCATTTT. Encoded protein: CASTPIYRGVQPQHF.

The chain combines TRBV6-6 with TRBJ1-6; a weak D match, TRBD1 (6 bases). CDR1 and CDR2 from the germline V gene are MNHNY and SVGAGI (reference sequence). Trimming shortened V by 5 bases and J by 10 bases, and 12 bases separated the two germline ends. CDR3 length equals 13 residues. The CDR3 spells CASSAGGGSPLHF. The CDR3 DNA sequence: TGTGCCAGCAGTGCCGGAGGGGGGTCACCCCTCCACTTT.

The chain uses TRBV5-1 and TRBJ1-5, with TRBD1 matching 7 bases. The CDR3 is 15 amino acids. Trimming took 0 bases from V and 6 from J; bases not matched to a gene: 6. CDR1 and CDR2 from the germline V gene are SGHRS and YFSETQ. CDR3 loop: CASSLDGTASQPQHF. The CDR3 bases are TGCGCCAGCAGCTTGGATGGGACAGCTAGTCAGCCCCAGCATTTT.

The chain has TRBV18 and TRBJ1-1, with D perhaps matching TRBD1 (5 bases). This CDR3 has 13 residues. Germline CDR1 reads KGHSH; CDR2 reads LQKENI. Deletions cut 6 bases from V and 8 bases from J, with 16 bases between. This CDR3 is CASSRMGDREAFF. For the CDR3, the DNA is TGTGCCAGCTCCCGGATGGGGGACCGAGAAGCTTTCTTT.

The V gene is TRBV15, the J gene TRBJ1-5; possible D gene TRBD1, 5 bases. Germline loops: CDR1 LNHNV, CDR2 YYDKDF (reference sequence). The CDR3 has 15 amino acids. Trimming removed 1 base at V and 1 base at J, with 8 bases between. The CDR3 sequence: CATSRGGRSNQPQHF. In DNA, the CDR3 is TGTGCCACCAGCAGAGGGGGGAGGAGCAATCAGCCCCAGCATTTT. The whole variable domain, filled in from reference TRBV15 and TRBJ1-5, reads DAMVIQNPRYQVTQFGKPVTLSCSQTLNHNVMYWYQQKSSQAPKLLFHYYDKDFNNEADTPDNFQSRRPNTSFCFLDIRSPGLGDTAMYLCATSRGGRSNQPQHFGDGTRLSIL.

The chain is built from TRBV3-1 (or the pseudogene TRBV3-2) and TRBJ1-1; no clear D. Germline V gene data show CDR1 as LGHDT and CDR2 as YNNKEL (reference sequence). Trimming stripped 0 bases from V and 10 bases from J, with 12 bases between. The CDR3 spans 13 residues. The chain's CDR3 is CASSQEGPQAAFF. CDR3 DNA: TGTGCCAGCAGCCAAGAAGGGCCTCAGGCAGCTTTCTTT.

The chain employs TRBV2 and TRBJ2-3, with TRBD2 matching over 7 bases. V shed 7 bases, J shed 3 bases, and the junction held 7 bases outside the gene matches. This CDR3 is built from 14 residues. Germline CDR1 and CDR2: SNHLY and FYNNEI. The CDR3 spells CASNRLASTDTQYF. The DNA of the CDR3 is TGTGCCAGCAACAGACTAGCCTCGACAGATACGCAGTATTTT.

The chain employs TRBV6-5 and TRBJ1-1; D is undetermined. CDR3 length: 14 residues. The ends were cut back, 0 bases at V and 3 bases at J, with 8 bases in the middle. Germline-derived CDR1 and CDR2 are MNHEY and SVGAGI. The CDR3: CASSYSKGHTEAFF. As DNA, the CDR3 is TGTGCCAGCAGTTACTCGAAGGGCCACACTGAAGCTTTCTTT.

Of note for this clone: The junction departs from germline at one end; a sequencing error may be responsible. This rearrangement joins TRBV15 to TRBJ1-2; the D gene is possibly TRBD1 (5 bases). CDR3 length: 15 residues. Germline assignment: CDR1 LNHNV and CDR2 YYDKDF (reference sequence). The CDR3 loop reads CATSRDTGAKYGYTF. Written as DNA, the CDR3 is TGTGCCACCAGCAGAGATACAGGAGCTAAGTATGGCTACACCTTC.

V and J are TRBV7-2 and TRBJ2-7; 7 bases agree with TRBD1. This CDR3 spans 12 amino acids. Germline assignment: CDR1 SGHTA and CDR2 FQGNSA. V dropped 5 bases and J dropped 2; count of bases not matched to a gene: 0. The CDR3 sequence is CASSDRAYEQYF. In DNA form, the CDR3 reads TGTGCCAGCAGCGACAGGGCCTACGAGCAGTACTTC.

The CDR3 here is CASSLGFQPQHF. The CDR3 bases are TGTGCCAGCAGTTTGGGGTTTCAGCCCCAGCATTTT. The chain combines TRBV12-3 or TRBV12-4 with TRBJ1-5; D unclear. The V gene lost 3 bases and the J gene lost 6 bases, with 6 bases spanning the gap. This CDR3 comprises 12 residues.

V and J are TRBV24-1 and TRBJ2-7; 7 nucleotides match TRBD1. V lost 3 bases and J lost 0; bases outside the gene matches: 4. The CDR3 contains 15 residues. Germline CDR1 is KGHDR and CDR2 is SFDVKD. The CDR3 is CATSDPTGSSYEQYF. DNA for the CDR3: TGTGCCACCAGTGATCCGACAGGGAGCTCCTACGAGCAGTACTTC.

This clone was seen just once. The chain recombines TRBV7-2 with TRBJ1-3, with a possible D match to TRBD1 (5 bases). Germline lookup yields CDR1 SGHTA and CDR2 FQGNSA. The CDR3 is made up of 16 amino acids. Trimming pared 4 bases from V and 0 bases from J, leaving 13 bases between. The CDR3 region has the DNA TGTGCCAGCAGCTCCGAGACAGCGGGCTCTGGAAACACCATATATTTT. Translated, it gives CASSSETAGSGNTIYF.

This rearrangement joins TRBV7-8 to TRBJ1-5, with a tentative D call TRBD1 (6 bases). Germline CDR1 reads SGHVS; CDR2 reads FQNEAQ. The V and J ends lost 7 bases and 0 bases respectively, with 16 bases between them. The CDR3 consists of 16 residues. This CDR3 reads CASTQGGVYSNQPQHF. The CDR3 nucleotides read TGTGCCAGCACCCAAGGGGGGGTTTATAGCAATCAGCCCCAGCATTTT.

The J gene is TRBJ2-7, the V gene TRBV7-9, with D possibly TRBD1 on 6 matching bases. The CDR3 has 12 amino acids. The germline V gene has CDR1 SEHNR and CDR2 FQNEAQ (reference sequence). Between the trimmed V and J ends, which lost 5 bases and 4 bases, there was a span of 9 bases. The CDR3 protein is CASSQQGYEQYF. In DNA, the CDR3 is TGTGCCAGCAGCCAACAGGGATACGAGCAGTACTTC.

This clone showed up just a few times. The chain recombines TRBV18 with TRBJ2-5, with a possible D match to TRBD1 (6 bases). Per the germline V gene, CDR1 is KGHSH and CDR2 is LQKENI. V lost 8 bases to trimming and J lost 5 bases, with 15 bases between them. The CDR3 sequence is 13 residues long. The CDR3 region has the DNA TGTGCCAGCGCGCAGGGGATTGGGGAGACCCAGTACTTC. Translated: CASAQGIGETQYF.